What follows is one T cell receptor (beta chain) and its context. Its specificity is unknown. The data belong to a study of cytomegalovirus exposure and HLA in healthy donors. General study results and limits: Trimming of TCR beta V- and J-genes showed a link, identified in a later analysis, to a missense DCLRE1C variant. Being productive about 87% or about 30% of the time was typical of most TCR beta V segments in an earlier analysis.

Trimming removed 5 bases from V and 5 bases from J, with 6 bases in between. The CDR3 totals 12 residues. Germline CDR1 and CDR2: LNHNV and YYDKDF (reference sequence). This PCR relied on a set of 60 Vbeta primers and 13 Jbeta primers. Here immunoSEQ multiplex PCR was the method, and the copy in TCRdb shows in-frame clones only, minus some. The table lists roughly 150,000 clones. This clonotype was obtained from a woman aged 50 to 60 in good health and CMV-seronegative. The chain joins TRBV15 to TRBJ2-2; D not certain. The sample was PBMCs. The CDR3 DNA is TGTGCCACCAGCCAGATGACCGGGGAGCTGTTTTTT. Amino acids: CATSQMTGELFF.